Each of the 20 T cell receptor beta chains below was sequenced from the same sample in a study of human T cells and chemical hapten exposure. Each CDR3 protein is one row after TCRdb ran MiXCR on the RACE reads. The sample lists tens of thousands of distinct CDR3 sequences; approximately 8% were seen once. Described time point: patch test 1, 2 weeks after DPC sensitization. The sample's treatment: therapeutic diphenylcyclopropenone sensitization with weekly scalp DPC. Sequenced material: whole blood, taken in connection with sensitization to the hapten diphenylcyclopropenone (DPC). Source of these receptors: a woman aged 25 to 45 with alopecia areata. Some clones in this sample may be carry-over from other donors' samples.

V is TRBV6-6 and J is TRBJ1-1, with a possible D match to TRBD1 (6 bases). The CDR3 has 15 residues. The V gene lost 5 bases and the J gene lost 2 bases, with 15 bases spanning the gap. The germline V gene has CDR1 MNHNY and CDR2 SVGAGI (reference sequence). The CDR3 coding sequence is TGTGCCAGCAGTATAGATGGGGGGCCCAACACTGAAGCTTTCTTT. Its protein product is CASSIDGGPNTEAFF.

This clonotype was detected ten times or more. The chain links TRBV4-1 to TRBJ1-2; D is unclear. Germline V gene lookup returns CDR1 MGHRA and CDR2 YSYEKL. The CDR3 contains 15 residues. Trimming pared 1 base from V and 2 bases from J, leaving 11 bases between. CDR3 nucleotides: TGCGCCAGCAGCCAAGGCCAAGGGCTGAACTATGGCTACACCTTC. Translated, it gives CASSQGQGLNYGYTF.

The chain joins TRBV7-9 to TRBJ1-1, with D uncertain. Germline loops: CDR1 SEHNR, CDR2 FQNEAQ (reference sequence). The CDR3 loop spans 12 amino acids. Trimming cost V 5 bases and J 4 bases, with 8 bases left between them. DNA of the CDR3: TGTGCCAGCAGCCCACAACTCACTGAAGCTTTCTTT. Amino acid sequence: CASSPQLTEAFF.

Only a few counts were recorded for this clonotype. This chain joins TRBV12-3 or TRBV12-4 and TRBJ1-1, with D uncertain. Trimming removed 6 bases at V and 4 bases at J, with 12 bases between. The CDR3 runs to 13 residues. CDR3 protein: CASSLQGITEAFF. CDR3 nucleotides: TGTGCCAGCAGCCTCCAAGGGATCACTGAAGCTTTCTTT.

This clonotype came up many times. The chain combines TRBV7-9 with TRBJ2-2, with TRBD1 as a possible D gene (5 bases). The CDR3 loop spans 20 amino acids. The ends were cut back, 1 base at V and 1 base at J, with 22 bases in the middle. Germline V lookup: CDR1 SEHNR, CDR2 FQNEAQ (reference sequence). The DNA of the CDR3 is TGTGCCAGCAGCTTAGAAAAGGGGCCCAAGGGTCCCCTGAACACCGGGGAGCTGTTTTTT. This codes for CASSLEKGPKGPLNTGELFF.

This clonotype was found many times. The chain recombines TRBV3-1 with TRBJ1-6; no firm D call. Per germline, CDR1 LGHDT and CDR2 YNNKEL (reference sequence). The CDR3 covers 13 residues. Trimming took off 1 base at V and 7 bases at J, with 5 bases between the two ends. CDR3 amino acids: CASSQAMNSPLHF. CDR3 sequence (DNA): TGTGCCAGCAGCCAAGCTATGAATTCACCCCTCCACTTT.

The chain uses TRBV20-1 and TRBJ2-1, with 7 bases identical to TRBD1. Losses at the gene ends were 0 bases for V and 8 bases for J; bases not matched to a gene: 13. CDR1 and CDR2 (germline): DFQATT, SNEGSKA (reference sequence). This CDR3 contains 16 residues. The CDR3 nucleotides read TGCAGTGCTAGAGAAGGGGGAAACAGGGGAAATCATGAGCAGTTCTTC. This sequence encodes CSAREGGNRGNHEQFF.

This chain links TRBV18 with TRBJ1-1; D is perhaps TRBD1 (6 bases). The germline CDR1 and CDR2 sequences are KGHSH and LQKENI. The ends were cut back, 3 bases at V and 7 bases at J, with 24 bases in the middle. The CDR3 is 17 residues long. The CDR3: CASSPPVMWTATDEAFF. The CDR3 nucleotides read TGTGCCAGCTCACCCCCCGTAATGTGGACAGCGACAGATGAAGCTTTCTTT.

This clonotype was observed a few times. V usage is TRBV6-5 and J usage is TRBJ1-2; D is unclear. Germline V gene lookup returns CDR1 MNHEY and CDR2 SVGAGI. This CDR3 contains 14 residues. V lost 4 bases and J 6 bases, leaving 15 bases between the germline ends. The CDR3 nucleotides read TGTGCCAGCAGTTCGACCCCCCGGCGCGATGGCTACACCTTC. Translating gives CASSSTPRRDGYTF.

There are a few counts of this clonotype. The chain couples TRBV18 to TRBJ2-5, with 10 bases aligning to TRBD2. CDR3 length: 15 amino acids. Trimming removed 1 base from V and 1 base from J; junction bases left unmatched: 0. Germline V gives CDR1 KGHSH, CDR2 LQKENI. The CDR3 protein is CASSPLAGGQETQYF. Written as DNA, the CDR3 is TGTGCCAGCTCACCACTAGCGGGGGGCCAAGAGACCCAGTACTTC.

The chain is built from TRBV7-9 and TRBJ2-3, with TRBD2 matching over 8 bases. CDR3 length equals 17 residues. Germline assignment: CDR1 SEHNR and CDR2 FQNEAQ (reference sequence). The V segment lost 0 bases and the J segment 3 bases; nucleotides outside the gene matches: 8. The CDR3 region has the DNA TGTGCCAGCAGCTTAGCGCCGGGACTAGGGGGTACAGATACGCAGTATTTT. Translation gives CASSLAPGLGGTDTQYF.

Points on this clonotype: This clone may be a read error of a much larger clone one base away. The chain employs TRBV30 and TRBJ1-1; D is unresolved. Germline V lookup: CDR1 GTSNPN, CDR2 SVGIG (reference sequence). There are 13 residues in the CDR3. Trimming left V 0 bases short and J 6 bases short, with 11 bases between. The CDR3 DNA reads TGTGCCTGGAGTGTAACTTTAATCTCTGAAGCTTTCTTT. As protein: CAWSVTLISEAFF.

This clonotype came up many times. This rearrangement joins TRBV27 to TRBJ2-7; 10 bases line up with TRBD1. Trimming at V came to 3 bases and at J to 7 bases, leaving 6 bases not matched to a gene. CDR1 and CDR2 (germline): MNHEY, SMNVEV (reference sequence). This CDR3 contains 14 residues. CDR3 sequence (DNA): TGTGCCAGCAGTTTCGACAGGGGGCAGAGAGAGCAGTACTTC. It translates to CASSFDRGQREQYF.

Points on this clonotype: Possible read error: a much larger clone is one base away. The chain combines TRBV11-2 with TRBJ2-7; D is perhaps TRBD1 or TRBD2 (6 bases each). The CDR3 spans 15 residues. The germline CDR1 and CDR2 sequences are SGHAT and FQNNGV. Trimming stripped 1 base from V and 5 bases from J, with 15 bases between. The CDR3 spells CASSLAWGADDEQYF. In nucleotides, the CDR3 is TGTGCCAGCAGCTTAGCATGGGGGGCGGACGACGAGCAGTACTTC.

This clonotype was detected a few times. The J gene is TRBJ1-2, the V gene TRBV27; D is possibly TRBD1 (6 bases). Trimming removed 11 bases at V and 6 bases at J, with 13 bases between. The CDR3 is made up of 11 amino acids. The V gene's germline CDR1 is MNHEY and CDR2 SMNVEV (reference sequence). The CDR3 DNA reads as TGTGCCGCACGGGGGGCGGATGGCTACACCTTC. This gives the protein CAARGADGYTF.

This sequence joins TRBV9 and TRBJ2-3, with unresolved D. The germline CDR1 and CDR2 sequences are SGDLS and YYNGEE. V lost 0 bases to trimming and J lost 1 base, with 15 bases between them. The CDR3 extends over 17 amino acids. CDR3 DNA: TGTGCCAGCAGCGTAGCGGCGGTGTCCCAGGGCACAGATACGCAGTATTTT. Its translation: CASSVAAVSQGTDTQYF.

The chain uses TRBV30 and TRBJ1-1; D remains unclear. V lost 2 bases, J lost 1 base, and 8 bases lay in between. Germline CDR1 is GTSNPN and CDR2 is SVGIG (reference sequence). The CDR3 is 13 residues long. The CDR3 loop reads CAWSTTENTEAFF. DNA for the CDR3: TGTGCCTGGAGTACCACGGAGAACACTGAAGCTTTCTTT.

This clonotype was seen many times. The rearrangement uses TRBV20-1 and TRBJ2-1, with 7 bases that match TRBD2. Trimming removed 1 base from V and 9 bases from J; junction bases left unmatched: 9. The CDR3 runs 14 residues. Germline-derived CDR1 and CDR2 are DFQATT and SNEGSKA (reference sequence). Written as DNA, the CDR3 is TGCAGTGCTAGAGGGGCGGGGGATTACGGTGAGCAGTTCTTC. It yields the protein CSARGAGDYGEQFF.

This clonotype has more than one count but fewer than ten. This rearrangement joins TRBV6-2 or TRBV6-3 to TRBJ2-3, with TRBD2 matching 7 bases. J gave up 2 bases and V 3 bases, and 2 bases lay outside the gene matches. There are 14 residues in the CDR3. CDR1 and CDR2 (germline): MNHEY, SVGEGT. CDR3 sequence reads: CASSYTSDTDTQYF. The DNA for the CDR3 is TGTGCCAGCAGTTATACTAGCGACACAGATACGCAGTATTTT.

In this sample, this clonotype turned up a few times. The gene calls are TRBV9 and TRBJ1-2, with a weak D call TRBD1 (6 bases). The CDR3 is 15 residues long. Germline V gene sequence: CDR1 SGDLS, CDR2 YYNGEE. With 0 bases removed from V and 4 bases from J, the gap between germline ends came to 13 bases. CDR3 loop: CASSVGLGGGYGYTF. CDR3 sequence (DNA): TGTGCCAGCAGCGTAGGATTGGGAGGGGGCTATGGCTACACCTTC. The full variable domain, rest sourced from reference TRBV9 and TRBJ1-2, is DSGVTQTPKHLITATGQRVTLRCSPRSGDLSVYWYQQSLDQGLQFLIQYYNGEERAKGNILERFSAQQFPDLHSELNLSSLELGDSALYFCASSVGLGGGYGYTFGSGTRLTVV.